The following is a T cell receptor beta chain sequence with its context. Its antigen has not been determined. No much larger clonotype is one base removed from it; base qualities were not supplied. This sample stems from a study of beta chain features in type 1 diabetes (dated by TCRdb to 2017 to 2018). Concerning the study at large: No differences in mean age, gender distribution, total cell number or subset yield were found between patients and healthy donors. In the study, TCRB repertoires of sorted circulating CD4+ T cell subsets from recently diagnosed type 1 diabetes patients were compared with those of matched healthy donors. A total of approximately 100 million sorted cells were examined across all samples, and the number of cells per subset was strongly correlated with RNA yield. Regulatory and stem cell-like memory subsets were isolated from only 8 patients and about 8 healthy donors, whereas naive and central memory subsets came from all 30 or so donors.

The CDR3, from cysteine to phenylalanine, totals 17 residues. Kept here is only the CDR3 DNA, which spans 51 bases and is read in frame from base 1. Trimming takes 2 bases off V and 0 bases off J; junction bases not matched to a gene: 4. The CDR1 and CDR2 encoded by the germline V gene are MNHNS and SASEGT. Each donor gave one peripheral blood draw, averaging roughly 120 mL, which was collected into heparinised tubes. A BD FACSAria II was used to sort naive, central memory, regulatory and stem cell-like memory CD4+ T cells with a panel that included CD45RO, CCR7, CD25, CD127, CD95 and CD27. All sorted populations exceeded 95% purity. PBMCs were separated immediately by Lymphoprep density gradient centrifugation and were stained directly, without being cultured. So that batch effects would be minimized, each experiment stained and sorted samples in pairs, pairing one healthy donor with one patient.

The entire isolated RNA was reverse transcribed using the High Capacity cDNA Reverse Transcription Kit, and thus expressed TCRB transcripts were sequenced. Deep immunoSEQ sequencing was performed on naive, central memory and regulatory T cell samples, with an average of around 3.4 million total reads per sample. Sorted cells were lysed in RLT buffer, and RNA was extracted using DNase-treated RNeasy Micro or Mini kits according to cell number. To prevent cross-contamination, every cell subset was processed on its own, while patient and healthy donor samples were processed together. Using the immunoSEQ multiplex PCR, TCRB sequences were amplified from cDNA into 87-bp fragments spanning the CDR3 region. The amplicons were sequenced using the Illumina HiSeq platform. Turning to the authors' computational methods: Synthetic template baselines were used to correct PCR bias computationally, reads within Hamming distance 2 were collapsed together, and singletons that could not be merged were discarded. By aligning reads against IMGT, V, D and J genes, CDR3 length, and insertions or deletions at six rearrangement sites were assigned. Within each subset, clonotype counts were normalized to sorted cell number, after which true diversity and Gini coefficients were computed with the tcR R package. The overlap coefficient, calculated on TCRB nucleotide sequences, was used to measure repertoire sharing. As a proxy for the pre-selection repertoire, out-of-frame TCRB sequences from naive cells were analyzed. TCRdb re-hosts the immuneACCESS table, in-frame sequences only. Its copies lack some clones; in the studies checked, an unresolved V gene accounts for under half of them, and the cause for the rest is not known. Clonal size and the V and J genes are those of that table, whereas D and trimming came from the DNA. The sample table contains some 230,000 clones; only one count was recorded for 7.5% to 10% of them. The ten largest clonotypes hold about 0.037% of the sample.

Broader findings and caveats from the paper: Naive, central memory and regulatory TCRB repertoires appeared to be more similar among patients than among healthy donors. Because cDNA rather than genomic DNA was sequenced, highly expressing activated cells could have been over-represented, although no difference in activation and CD3 levels was found between groups. Shorter templates might be favored by PCR, yet because patient and control samples were amplified and corrected together, any such skew would affect both groups equally. At VDJ recombination sites, type 1 diabetes patients had fewer insertions and more deleted nucleotides, which implies abnormalities in thymic rearrangement. In all four CD4+ subsets, TCRB CDR3 length was moderately but significantly shorter in type 1 diabetes patients. HLA sub-analyses involved small numbers of individuals, so any influence of HLA type on TCRB rearrangement remained unresolved.

In this chain, TRBV6-1 is recombined with TRBJ2-1; the junction holds 10 bases that match TRBD1. The clonotype comes from a woman under 30 in good health. Sequenced sample: naive CD4+ T cells from blood. What this sample's cell subset or site label stands for: true naive CD4+ T cells. The CDR3 in this case is CASSERTGGNSYNEQFF. The nucleotide sequence is TGTGCCAGCAGTGAAAGGACAGGGGGAAACTCCTACAATGAGCAGTTCTTC.